This T cell receptor beta chain was observed in a study of identical twins. Study observations and caveats: Twins' excess sharing was less marked for out-of-frame beta sequences. These conclusions were based on statistical analysis (cross-sectional, not following the same donors). Part of the zero-insertion signal could reflect confounding by invariant MAIT and iNKT cells.

J was trimmed by 0 bases and V by 6 bases; bases with no gene match: 11. The CDR3 has 17 amino acids. Germline lookup yields CDR1 SGHTA and CDR2 FQGNSA. TCRdb used MiXCR to reprocess the 5' RACE reads, holding one entry per CDR3 protein. The table includes under 450,000 distinct CDR3 sequences, roughly 20% detected once. This clonotype came up a few times. Its antigen is not identified. The sequence was obtained from a man aged 45-60 years in good health. The chain joins TRBV7-2 to TRBJ1-5; 7 nucleotides line up with TRBD1. Sample: naive T cells sorted from blood. In DNA form, the CDR3 reads TGTGCCAGCAGTCAATCTTCAGGGGGATATAGCAATCAGCCCCAGCATTTT. Amino acid sequence: CASSQSSGGYSNQPQHF.